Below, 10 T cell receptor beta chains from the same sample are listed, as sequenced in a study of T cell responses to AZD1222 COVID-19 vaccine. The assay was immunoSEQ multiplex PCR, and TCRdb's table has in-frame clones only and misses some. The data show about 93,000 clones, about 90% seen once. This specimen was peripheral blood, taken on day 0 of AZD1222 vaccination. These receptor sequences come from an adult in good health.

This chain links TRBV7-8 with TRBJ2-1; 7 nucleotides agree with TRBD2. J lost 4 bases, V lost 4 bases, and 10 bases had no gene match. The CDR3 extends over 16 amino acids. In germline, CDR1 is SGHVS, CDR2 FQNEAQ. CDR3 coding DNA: TGTGCCAGCAGCTCCGTCGGGGGGAGGGGATACAATGAGCAGTTCTTC. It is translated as CASSSVGGRGYNEQFF.

The CDR3 sequence: CSSRTATDTQYF. In DNA, the CDR3 is TGCAGCTCAAGGACAGCCACAGATACGCAGTATTTT. This chain connects TRBV29-1 to TRBJ2-3; possible D gene TRBD1, 6 bases. Germline CDR1 reads SQVTM; CDR2 reads ANQGSEA. This CDR3 region has 12 residues. Deletions cut 8 bases from V and 2 bases from J, with 11 bases between.

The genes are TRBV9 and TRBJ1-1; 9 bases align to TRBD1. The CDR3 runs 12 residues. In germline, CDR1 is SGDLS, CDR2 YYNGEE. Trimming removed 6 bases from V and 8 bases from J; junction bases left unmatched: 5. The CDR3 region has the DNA TGTGCCAGCAAACGGACAGGGGAGGAAGCTTTCTTT. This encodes CASKRTGEEAFF. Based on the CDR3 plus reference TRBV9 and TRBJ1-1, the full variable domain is DSGVTQTPKHLITATGQRVTLRCSPRSGDLSVYWYQQSLDQGLQFLIQYYNGEERAKGNILERFSAQQFPDLHSELNLSSLELGDSALYFCASKRTGEEAFFGQGTRLTVV.

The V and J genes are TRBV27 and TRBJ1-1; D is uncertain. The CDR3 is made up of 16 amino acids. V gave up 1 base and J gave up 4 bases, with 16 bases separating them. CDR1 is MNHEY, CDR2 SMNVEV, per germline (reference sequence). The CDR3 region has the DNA TGTGCCAGCAGTTTATTTAGTAGGGCTGGTAGCACTGAAGCTTTCTTT. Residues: CASSLFSRAGSTEAFF.

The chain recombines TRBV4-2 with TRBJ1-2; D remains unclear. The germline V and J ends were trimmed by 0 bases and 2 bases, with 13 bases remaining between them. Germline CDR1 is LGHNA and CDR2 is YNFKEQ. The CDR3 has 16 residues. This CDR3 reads CASSQDQYSGNYGYTF. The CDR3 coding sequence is TGTGCCAGCAGCCAAGATCAATATTCCGGCAACTATGGCTACACCTTC.

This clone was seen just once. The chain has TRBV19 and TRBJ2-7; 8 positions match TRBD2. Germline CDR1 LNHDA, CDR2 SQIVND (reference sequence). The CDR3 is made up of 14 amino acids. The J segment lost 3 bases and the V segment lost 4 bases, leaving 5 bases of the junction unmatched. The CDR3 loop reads CASSKSGSRYEQYF. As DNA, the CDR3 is TGTGCCAGTAGTAAAAGCGGGAGTCGCTACGAGCAGTACTTC.

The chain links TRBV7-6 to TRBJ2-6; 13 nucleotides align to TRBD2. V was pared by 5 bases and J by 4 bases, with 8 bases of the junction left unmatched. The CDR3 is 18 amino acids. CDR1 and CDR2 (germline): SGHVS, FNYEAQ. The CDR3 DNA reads TGTGCCAGCAGCCAGAGGACTAGCGGGAGAACAGGGGCCAACGTCCTGACTTTC. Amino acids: CASSQRTSGRTGANVLTF.

The CDR3 sequence is CASSLGTSGVEQFF. The CDR3 DNA sequence: TGCGCCAGCAGCTTGGGAACTAGCGGGGTAGAGCAGTTCTTC. The gene calls are TRBV5-1 and TRBJ2-1, with 10 bases matching TRBD2. Germline values: CDR1 SGHRS, CDR2 YFSETQ. The CDR3 totals 14 residues. V was clipped by 0 bases and J by 10 bases; unmatched bases: 4.

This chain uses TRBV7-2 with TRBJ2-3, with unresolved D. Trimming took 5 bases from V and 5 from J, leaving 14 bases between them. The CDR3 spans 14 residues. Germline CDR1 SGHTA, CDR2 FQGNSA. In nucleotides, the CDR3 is TGTGCCAGCAGCACACATCAGAGAAGAGATACGCAGTATTTT. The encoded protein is CASSTHQRRDTQYF. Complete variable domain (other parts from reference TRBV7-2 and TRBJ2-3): GAGVSQSPSNKVTEKGKDVELRCDPISGHTALYWYRQSLGQGLEFLIYFQGNSAPDKSGLPSDRFSAERTGGSVSTLTIQRTQQEDSAVYLCASSTHQRRDTQYFGPGTRLTVL.

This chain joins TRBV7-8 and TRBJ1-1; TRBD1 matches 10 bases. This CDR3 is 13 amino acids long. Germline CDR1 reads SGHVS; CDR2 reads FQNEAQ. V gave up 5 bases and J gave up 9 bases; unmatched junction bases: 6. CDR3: CASSPGTGAKAFF. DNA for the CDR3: TGTGCCAGCAGCCCTGGGACAGGGGCGAAAGCTTTCTTT. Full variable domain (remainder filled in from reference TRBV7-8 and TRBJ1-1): GAGVSQSPRYKVAKRGQDVALRCDPISGHVSLFWYQQALGQGPEFLTYFQNEAQLDKSGLPSDRFFAERPEGSVSTLKIQRTQQEDSAVYLCASSPGTGAKAFFGQGTRLTVV.